This T cell receptor beta chain was obtained from a study of shared T cell receptors in the human thymus. TCRdb keeps only in-frame clones here, not all; method: immunoSEQ multiplex PCR. The repertoire holds roughly 660,000 clones, with approximately 87% as singletons. The V gene lost 6 bases and the J gene lost 1 base, with 13 bases spanning the gap. Germline V CDR1 and CDR2: MNHEY, SMNVEV (reference sequence). CDR3 length equals 15 residues. The same data also went into a second study, on human thymus T cells. Per that study: The people who donated were healthy Finnish babies having corrective surgery for congenital heart defects.

The receptor was isolated from a boy in the first two years of life with a congenital heart defect. Sequencing used thymocytes. The rearrangement joins TRBV27 to TRBJ1-5; TRBD1 is a possible D gene (6 bases). CDR3 region: CASSVGGRSNQPQHF. The DNA of the CDR3 is TGTGCCAGCAGCGTAGGGGGACGAAGCAATCAGCCCCAGCATTTT.